This entry lists 13 T cell receptor beta chains sequenced from one sample in a study of graft-versus-host responses after intestinal transplantation. The antigens of these receptors remain unknown. Some clones are missing from TCRdb's copy, which holds only in-frame ones; the method was immunoSEQ multiplex PCR. This table has about 85,000 clones, approximately 89% appearing once. This sample comprised unstimulated CD8+ T cells sorted from spleen or lymph node cells, obtained before transplant. The receptor source for this set is a human donor who was the organ donor for an intestinal transplant.

V usage is TRBV29-1 and J usage is TRBJ1-2; D not resolved. Trimming stripped 2 bases from V and 2 bases from J, with 9 bases between. The CDR3 extends over 13 amino acids. Germline values: CDR1 SQVTM, CDR2 ANQGSEA. This chain's CDR3 is CSVERESNYGYTF. The CDR3 nucleotides are TGCAGCGTTGAACGGGAATCGAACTATGGCTACACCTTC.

V gene TRBV19 combines with J gene TRBJ2-7; TRBD1 might be the D (5 bases). V was shortened by 5 bases and J by 0 bases, with 11 bases between the two germline ends. This CDR3 contains 14 residues. From germline, CDR1 is LNHDA and CDR2 SQIVND (reference sequence). The CDR3 DNA reads TGTGCCAGTAGTCCGTGGACAAACTCCTACGAGCAGTACTTC. Protein: CASSPWTNSYEQYF.

The rearrangement uses TRBV23-1 and TRBJ2-2, with D tentatively TRBD2 (6 bases). TRBV23-1 counts as an open reading frame of uncertain function. The CDR3 runs to 14 residues. V dropped 4 bases and J dropped 3 bases, with 9 bases sitting between them. The chain's CDR3 is CASSPREDTGELFF. CDR3 in DNA: TGCGCCAGCAGTCCCAGGGAGGACACCGGGGAGCTGTTTTTT.

For this clone: This sample also contains other DNA sequences that code for the same CDR3. This chain uses TRBV4-1 with TRBJ1-1; tentatively, D is TRBD1 (5 bases). Trimming took 1 base from V and 2 from J, leaving 11 bases between them. Germline lookup yields CDR1 MGHRA and CDR2 YSYEKL. This CDR3 is 15 amino acids long. The CDR3 DNA is TGCGCCAGCAGCCAAGCCGGGACGGGTAACACTGAAGCTTTCTTT. This codes for CASSQAGTGNTEAFF.

The V and J genes are TRBV7-6 and TRBJ1-2, with TRBD1 identical over 7 bases. From germline, CDR1 is SGHVS and CDR2 FNYEAQ. CDR3 length equals 15 residues. Trimming removed 1 base from V and 6 bases from J; junction bases left unmatched: 8. This CDR3 is CASSLDRGGGNGYTF. CDR3 coding DNA: TGTGCCAGCAGCTTAGATAGAGGAGGGGGCAATGGCTACACCTTC.

The chain joins TRBV5-1 to TRBJ1-2, with no clear D. CDR1 and CDR2 (germline): SGHRS, YFSETQ. This CDR3 comprises 15 residues. Trimming took 0 bases from V and 4 from J, leaving 13 bases between them. In DNA, the CDR3 is TGCGCCAGCAGCTTGGGATCCTCAGGATTCTATGGCTACACCTTC. This codes for CASSLGSSGFYGYTF.

The genes are TRBV7-8 and TRBJ2-3, with D possibly TRBD2 on 5 matching bases. V gave up 5 bases and J gave up 0 bases, with 18 bases separating them. Per germline, CDR1 SGHVS and CDR2 FQNEAQ. The CDR3 extends over 17 amino acids. Written as DNA, the CDR3 is TGTGCCAGCAGCCCAGAACGGAGGCCCTTTAGCACAGATACGCAGTATTTT. Translation gives CASSPERRPFSTDTQYF.

The gene calls are TRBV19 and TRBJ1-1; the D gene is possibly TRBD1 (5 bases). The germline CDR1 and CDR2 sequences are LNHDA and SQIVND (reference sequence). The CDR3 has 16 amino acids. V was shortened by 3 bases and J by 3 bases, with 17 bases between the two germline ends. CDR3 sequence: CASSIPTGLYDTEAFF. As DNA, the CDR3 is TGTGCCAGTAGTATCCCTACAGGTTTATACGACACTGAAGCTTTCTTT. The complete variable domain, with remaining parts taken from reference TRBV19 and TRBJ1-1, reads DGGITQSPKYLFRKEGQNVTLSCEQNLNHDAMYWYRQDPGQGLRLIYYSQIVNDFQKGDIAEGYSVSREKKESFPLTVTSAQKNPTAFYLCASSIPTGLYDTEAFFGQGTRLTVV.

The rearrangement joins TRBV7-8 to TRBJ2-2; possibly TRBD2 for D (6 bases). The CDR3 loop spans 17 amino acids. The V and J ends lost 2 bases and 7 bases respectively, with 20 bases between them. CDR1 and CDR2 (germline): SGHVS, FQNEAQ. The CDR3 nucleotides are TGTGCCAGCAGCTTAAGTTTGGCGGGATCCCCCGGCGGGGAGCTGTTTTTT. As protein: CASSLSLAGSPGGELFF.

The table lists this clone with a count of one. The J gene is TRBJ2-3, the V gene TRBV4-1; 12 bases align to TRBD2. The CDR3 extends over 15 amino acids. After removal of 11 bases from V and 0 bases from J, the junction contained 6 bases not matched to a gene. Germline CDR1 reads MGHRA; CDR2 reads YSYEKL. CDR3 protein: CASRTSGISTDTQYF. The CDR3 DNA sequence: TGCGCCTCAAGGACTAGCGGGATTAGCACAGATACGCAGTATTTT.

The chain combines TRBV6-1 with TRBJ1-1; 7 bases fit TRBD1. V shed 6 bases and J 1 base; nucleotides not matched to a gene: 5. CDR1 MNHNS and CDR2 SASEGT come from the germline V gene. The CDR3 contains 14 residues. The CDR3: CASRDRVWNTEAFF. In DNA form, the CDR3 reads TGTGCCAGCAGAGACAGGGTATGGAACACTGAAGCTTTCTTT.

Comment on this clone: At one of its ends the junction is not consistent with the germline gene, which may arise from a read error. The V call is TRBV19, the J call TRBJ1-1, with unresolved D. The CDR3 is made up of 12 amino acids. Per germline, CDR1 LNHDA and CDR2 SQIVND (reference sequence). The CDR3 loop reads CASSIGITEALF. CDR3 in DNA: TGTGCCAGTAGTATCGGCATCACTGAAGCTCTCTTT.

The chain uses TRBV7-2 and TRBJ2-7; 9 positions agree with TRBD1. V shed 5 bases, J shed 3 bases, and the junction held 8 bases outside the gene matches. This CDR3 region has 15 residues. CDR1 is SGHTA, CDR2 FQGNSA, per germline. This CDR3 reads CASSGYRGRRYEQYF. The DNA for the CDR3 is TGTGCCAGCAGCGGATACAGGGGGCGTCGCTACGAGCAGTACTTC.